What follows describes a single T cell receptor beta chain. The antigen is not known. The data belong to a study of cytomegalovirus exposure and HLA in healthy donors. Healthy donors of bone marrow made up the group. This CDR3 has 16 residues. Germline V gene lookup returns CDR1 MDHEN and CDR2 SYDVKM. V lost 6 bases and J lost 2, with 17 bases in between. The study's findings and limits: Per a later analysis, roughly 17,000 TCR beta sequences showed association with HLA alleles at 0.05 false discovery rate. Prior analysis indicated that the majority of TCR beta V segments exhibited productivity approximately 87% or approximately 30% of the time.

The PCR had 60 Vbeta and 13 Jbeta primers. Sequencing used immunoSEQ multiplex PCR; TCRdb keeps in-frame clones, though not all of them. The table has over 150,000 clones, around 79% seen once. Material: PBMCs. The clonotype was recovered from a man aged 35 to 55 in good health and CMV-seronegative. This chain uses TRBV28 with TRBJ1-3; possibly TRBD1 for D (6 bases). The CDR3 nucleotides read TGTGCCAGCAGCAGGGGTCAGGGGACTACTGGAAACACCATATATTTT. The encoded protein is CASSRGQGTTGNTIYF.